Presented here are 24 T cell receptor beta chains from one specimen sequenced in a study of T-cell memory formation after mild COVID-19. TCRdb re-analysed the 5' RACE reads in MiXCR, keeping a single row per CDR3 protein. The repertoire holds over 450,000 distinct CDR3 sequences, with around 20% as singletons. Sequenced: PBMCs or a T cell subset sorted from them (not recorded which). These receptors all come from an adult woman who had mild COVID-19 (a few samples of this study predate the infection). Cell type and time point are not known.

The sample holds many counts of this clonotype. The chain combines TRBV12-3 or TRBV12-4 with TRBJ1-1; TRBD1 aligns across 7 bases. This CDR3 spans 12 amino acids. The ends lost 4 bases at V and 4 bases at J; junction bases unmatched: 0. CDR3 nucleotides: TGTGCCAGCAGTTCAGGGGGCACTGAAGCTTTCTTT. Encoded protein: CASSSGGTEAFF.

This clonotype was seen only once. This sequence joins TRBV10-3 and TRBJ1-3; D is unresolved. The germline CDR1 and CDR2 sequences are ENHRY and SYGVKD. CDR3 length: 12 amino acids. Trimming stripped 8 bases from V and 0 bases from J, with 5 bases between. DNA for the CDR3: TGTGCCATCGAAGGCTCTGGAAACACCATATATTTT. Encoded protein: CAIEGSGNTIYF.

There are a few counts of this clonotype. The chain has TRBV6-5 and TRBJ2-1; the D is unclear. V was trimmed by 6 bases and J by 5 bases, leaving 17 bases between them. The germline V gene has CDR1 MNHEY and CDR2 SVGAGI. The CDR3 covers 15 residues. CDR3 in DNA: TGTGCCAGCAGCCACGGGCGTCTAACGGACAATGAGCAGTTCTTC. This gives the protein CASSHGRLTDNEQFF.

The chain employs TRBV15 and TRBJ1-5; 10 bases line up with TRBD1. V was clipped by 1 base and J by 7 bases; unmatched bases: 7. CDR3 size: 16 residues. Germline V gene lookup returns CDR1 LNHNV and CDR2 YYDKDF (reference sequence). This chain's CDR3 is CATSRAGQGSGQPQHF. Here the CDR3 DNA reads TGTGCCACCAGCAGAGCGGGACAGGGGAGCGGGCAGCCCCAGCATTTT.

The chain is built from TRBV12-3 or TRBV12-4 and TRBJ2-1; D is ambiguous. V dropped 5 bases and J dropped 8 bases, with 10 bases sitting between them. The CDR3 is made up of 12 amino acids. This CDR3 is CASSPRPHEQFF. The CDR3 DNA reads TGTGCCAGCAGTCCACGGCCCCATGAGCAGTTCTTC.

This clonotype was picked up a small number of times. The rearrangement uses TRBV5-5 and TRBJ2-5, with 12 bases matching TRBD1. Germline V gene sequence: CDR1 SGHKS, CDR2 YYEKEE (reference sequence). The ends lost 3 bases at V and 0 bases at J; junction bases unmatched: 6. The CDR3 runs 17 residues. CDR3 bases: TGTGCCAGCAGCTCCGGGACAGGGGGCCGGTACCAAGAGACCCAGTACTTC. The encoded protein is CASSSGTGGRYQETQYF.

This clonotype has more than one count but fewer than ten. The rearrangement joins TRBV25-1 to TRBJ2-7; TRBD2 aligns across 14 bases. The length of the CDR3 is 14 residues. Germline values: CDR1 MGHDK, CDR2 SYGVNS. With V trimmed by 7 bases and J by 6 bases, 5 bases remained unmatched. The CDR3 DNA sequence: TGTGCCAGCAACTTCGGGACTAGCGGGAGCGAGCAGTACTTC. Encoded protein: CASNFGTSGSEQYF.

J is TRBJ2-1 and V is TRBV7-2; a possible D gene is TRBD2 (5 bases). The CDR3 consists of 12 residues. Germline CDR1 SGHTA, CDR2 FQGNSA. V shed 3 bases and J shed 10 bases, with 10 bases lying between them. CDR3 in DNA: TGTGCCAGCAGCTTTCGGGGTTCGGAGCAGTTCTTC. Translation gives CASSFRGSEQFF.

This clonotype occurred a few times. The chain recombines TRBV4-3 with TRBJ2-1; D gene uncertain. The CDR3 is 14 amino acids. V was shortened by 3 bases and J by 0 bases, with 6 bases between the two germline ends. CDR1 is LGHNA, CDR2 YSLEER, per germline. The CDR3 DNA is TGCGCCAGCAGCCAGAATCCCTCCTACAATGAGCAGTTCTTC. Its protein is CASSQNPSYNEQFF.

The sample holds many counts of this clonotype. V and J are TRBV4-2 and TRBJ2-5; 11 bases line up with TRBD2. The germline V gene has CDR1 LGHNA and CDR2 YNFKEQ. CDR3 length: 16 residues. The V segment lost 3 bases and the J segment 2 bases; nucleotides outside the gene matches: 5. The DNA of the CDR3 is TGTGCCAGCAGCCAGGGACTAGCGGAAAAACAAGAGACCCAGTACTTC. Translating gives CASSQGLAEKQETQYF.

A few counts support this clonotype. The chain links TRBV7-9 to TRBJ1-1, with TRBD1 matching over 8 bases. CDR3 size: 15 residues. The V gene's germline CDR1 is SEHNR and CDR2 FQNEAQ (reference sequence). V lost 6 bases, J lost 4 bases, and 10 bases stayed unmatched. The CDR3 region has the DNA TGTGCCAGCAGGGACAGGGCGCGGGTGGGCACTGAAGCTTTCTTT. Amino acid sequence: CASRDRARVGTEAFF.

This clonotype has only a few counts. Here the CDR3 reads CASRLTGRGLFF. CDR3 coding DNA: TGTGCCAGCAGACTGACAGGGCGGGGGCTGTTTTTT. This chain connects TRBV3-1 to TRBJ2-2; tentatively, D is TRBD1 (7 bases). The CDR3 is made up of 12 amino acids. V gave up 6 bases and J gave up 13 bases, with 15 bases separating them. Germline assignment: CDR1 LGHDT and CDR2 YNNKEL (reference sequence).

The rearrangement uses TRBV5-1 and TRBJ1-2, with unresolved D. The germline V gene has CDR1 SGHRS and CDR2 YFSETQ. This CDR3 is built from 13 residues. V shed 4 bases and J shed 4 bases, with 11 bases lying between them. As DNA, the CDR3 is TGCGCCAGCAGCCCATACGACCGCTATGGCTACACCTTC. Amino acids: CASSPYDRYGYTF.

In this sample, this clonotype turned up a few times. The V call is TRBV4-3, the J call TRBJ2-2; no firm D call. CDR3 size: 14 residues. Deletions cut 6 bases from V and 1 base from J, with 9 bases between. Per the germline V gene, CDR1 is LGHNA and CDR2 is YSLEER. The CDR3 DNA follows: TGCGCCAGCAGGAACAAACAGAACACCGGGGAGCTGTTTTTT. This gives the protein CASRNKQNTGELFF.

V usage is TRBV6-1 and J usage is TRBJ1-3; no reliable D call. V gave up 6 bases and J gave up 4 bases, with 13 bases separating them. This CDR3 spans 14 amino acids. CDR1 MNHNS and CDR2 SASEGT come from the germline V gene. The CDR3 sequence: CASRASDGGNTIYF. DNA for the CDR3: TGTGCCAGCAGAGCCTCGGACGGAGGAAACACCATATATTTT.

The rearrangement uses TRBV2 and TRBJ2-7; D not resolved. The CDR3 is made up of 13 amino acids. Germline V gene data show CDR1 as SNHLY and CDR2 as FYNNEI. V was trimmed by 3 bases and J by 5 bases, leaving 11 bases between them. CDR3 in amino acids: CASSDGWFHEQYF. CDR3 nucleotide sequence: TGTGCCAGCAGTGATGGCTGGTTCCACGAGCAGTACTTC.

This clonotype occurred a few times. V and J are TRBV14 and TRBJ2-7; 8 nucleotides line up with TRBD1. Germline values: CDR1 SGHDN, CDR2 FVKESK. This CDR3 has 14 residues. V gave up 4 bases and J gave up 5 bases; unmatched junction bases: 7. Here the CDR3 DNA reads TGTGCCAGCAGCCCCACCCGGACAGGGCACGAGCAGTACTTC. Its translation is CASSPTRTGHEQYF.

V and J are TRBV4-1 and TRBJ2-3; maybe TRBD1 (6 bases). Germline V gene sequence: CDR1 MGHRA, CDR2 YSYEKL. The length of the CDR3 is 17 residues. Trimming left V 3 bases short and J 2 bases short, with 18 bases between. CDR3 bases: TGCGCCAGCAGCCATGCTTACCACAGGGATCCCACAGATACGCAGTATTTT. Its protein is CASSHAYHRDPTDTQYF.

This clonotype was counted a few times. The V and J genes are TRBV6-1 and TRBJ2-7; 10 bases match TRBD1. CDR3 length: 15 residues. Germline V gene data show CDR1 as MNHNS and CDR2 as SASEGT. J lost 2 bases, V lost 3 bases, and 4 bases had no gene match. DNA for the CDR3: TGTGCCAGCAGTGAGTGGGACAGGGGAGCCTACGAGCAGTACTTC. Residues: CASSEWDRGAYEQYF.

There are many counts of this clonotype. This rearrangement joins TRBV19 to TRBJ2-4; perhaps TRBD1 as D (6 bases). V was trimmed by 5 bases and J by 8 bases, leaving 25 bases between them. This CDR3 contains 17 residues. Germline values: CDR1 LNHDA, CDR2 SQIVND (reference sequence). CDR3 sequence: CASSRGLKNRDKDIQYF. The CDR3 DNA reads TGTGCCAGTAGTCGCGGCCTGAAAAACCGGGACAAGGACATTCAGTACTTC.

This clonotype was counted only a few times. The chain recombines TRBV6-2 or TRBV6-3 with TRBJ1-1; D may be TRBD1 (5 bases). This CDR3 has 13 residues. V shed 4 bases and J shed 8 bases, with 14 bases lying between them. Per germline, CDR1 MNHEY and CDR2 SVGEGT. This CDR3 reads CASSSSGWQEAFF. The CDR3 DNA sequence: TGTGCCAGCAGTTCCTCAGGGTGGCAGGAAGCTTTCTTT.

Only a few counts were recorded for this clonotype. V and J are TRBV30 and TRBJ2-3, with a possible D match to TRBD1 (6 bases). The V end was cut by 8 bases, the J end by 6 bases, with 21 bases between. The CDR3 length is 14 residues. The V gene's germline CDR1 is GTSNPN and CDR2 SVGIG (reference sequence). This chain's CDR3 is CAGTPGHSRDTQYF. The DNA of the CDR3 is TGTGCCGGGACACCGGGGCACTCCCGGGATACGCAGTATTTT.

The chain couples TRBV6-1 to TRBJ1-6; D not resolved. The CDR3 sequence is 16 residues long. V was clipped by 1 base and J by 4 bases, with 11 bases between them. Germline values: CDR1 MNHNS, CDR2 SASEGT. The CDR3 loop reads CASSEGEGVYNSPLHF. The CDR3 DNA reads TGTGCCAGCAGTGAAGGGGAGGGTGTTTATAATTCACCCCTCCACTTT.

The chain links TRBV5-1 to TRBJ2-2, with D perhaps TRBD1 (6 bases). Looked up from germline, CDR1 is SGHRS and CDR2 is YFSETQ. V shed 2 bases and J shed 3 bases, with 11 bases lying between them. This CDR3 comprises 15 residues. The CDR3 bases are TGCGCCAGCAGCTTCGGGACAACTTACACCGGGGAGCTGTTTTTT. As protein: CASSFGTTYTGELFF.